Presented here are 24 T cell receptor beta chains from one specimen sequenced in a study of CD8 T cells in ankylosing spondylitis. Each CDR3 protein is one row after TCRdb ran MiXCR on the 5' RACE reads. Among approximately 180,000 distinct CDR3 sequences listed, 15% to 20% were seen once. The source material was blood, either unsorted or a sorted T cell fraction (not recorded which). The source is a male donor aged 5 to 29 with ankylosing spondylitis or in good health (not recorded which).

This clonotype was detected many times. The chain employs TRBV6-2 or TRBV6-3 and TRBJ2-2; TRBD1 is a possible D gene (6 bases). Germline V gene lookup returns CDR1 MNHEY and CDR2 SVGEGT. V lost 8 bases and J 6 bases, leaving 10 bases between the germline ends. The CDR3 length is 12 residues. The CDR3 bases are TGTGCCAGCCTCAGGGGACCCGGGGAGCTGTTTTTT. It translates to CASLRGPGELFF.

V usage is TRBV18 and J usage is TRBJ2-1; 13 nucleotides line up with TRBD2. From germline, CDR1 is KGHSH and CDR2 LQKENI. The CDR3 covers 18 residues. The V segment lost 3 bases and the J segment 3 bases; nucleotides outside the gene matches: 8. The CDR3 loop reads CASSPSVLAGGNYNEQFF. Here the CDR3 DNA reads TGTGCCAGCTCACCGTCCGTACTAGCGGGAGGGAACTACAATGAGCAGTTCTTC.

CDR3 sequence: CSVEVGLAGAYEQYF. Written as DNA, the CDR3 is TGCAGCGTTGAAGTTGGACTAGCGGGAGCCTACGAGCAGTACTTC. This chain links TRBV29-1 with TRBJ2-7; 13 nucleotides align to TRBD2. Per the germline V gene, CDR1 is SQVTM and CDR2 is ANQGSEA. The junction had 2 bases not matched to a gene; V was cut back by 1 base and J by 2 bases. The CDR3 runs to 15 residues.

There are many counts of this clonotype. The genes are TRBV5-6 and TRBJ2-1; 8 bases line up with TRBD1. The CDR3 runs to 16 residues. V shed 3 bases and J 10 bases; nucleotides not matched to a gene: 15. CDR1 and CDR2 (germline): SGHDT, YYEEEE. CDR3 sequence reads: CASSSYSGQGPWEQFF. The DNA of the CDR3 is TGTGCCAGCAGCTCCTATTCAGGACAGGGCCCTTGGGAGCAGTTCTTC.

This clonotype was recorded only once. The V call is TRBV20-1, the J call TRBJ2-7; 11 bases map to TRBD2. From germline, CDR1 is DFQATT and CDR2 SNEGSKA (reference sequence). V was pared by 1 base and J by 3 bases, with 5 bases of the junction left unmatched. The CDR3 is 15 residues long. In nucleotides, the CDR3 is TGCAGTGCTAGAGCCCCGGGACTAGCGGTCTACGAGCAGTACTTC. Translated, it gives CSARAPGLAVYEQYF.

This clonotype was found many times. This chain links TRBV5-1 with TRBJ1-2; 8 nucleotides align to TRBD1. Per germline, CDR1 SGHRS and CDR2 YFSETQ. Unmatched junction bases numbered 5, after V lost 0 bases and J lost 7 bases. This CDR3 is built from 14 residues. This CDR3 is CASSLAQGDLGYTF. The CDR3 bases are TGCGCCAGCAGCTTGGCACAGGGGGATCTTGGCTACACCTTC. Combining the CDR3 with reference TRBV5-1 and TRBJ1-2 gives the whole variable domain KAGVTQTPRYLIKTRGQQVTLSCSPISGHRSVSWYQQTPGQGLQFLFEYFSETQRNKGNFPGRFSGRQFSNSRSEMNVSTLELGDSALYLCASSLAQGDLGYTFGSGTRLTVV.

This clonotype was picked up a small number of times. The chain joins TRBV7-6 to TRBJ1-2, with D possibly matching TRBD1 (5 bases). Germline V CDR1 and CDR2: SGHVS, FNYEAQ. Trimming shortened V by 2 bases and J by 0 bases, and 13 bases separated the two germline ends. The CDR3 runs 16 residues. CDR3 coding DNA: TGTGCCAGCAGCTTAACCGACAGCGCCGCTAACTATGGCTACACCTTC. It encodes CASSLTDSAANYGYTF. The full variable domain, with the rest looked up from reference TRBV7-6 and TRBJ1-2, is GAGVSQSPRYKVTKRGQDVALRCDPISGHVSLYWYRQALGQGPEFLTYFNYEAQQDKSGLPNDRFSAERPEGSISTLTIQRTEQRDSAMYRCASSLTDSAANYGYTFGSGTRLTVV.

This clonotype was seen many times. The chain joins TRBV5-5 to TRBJ1-1; D uncertain. V shed 2 bases and J shed 1 base, with 6 bases lying between them. The germline V gene encodes CDR1 SGHKS and CDR2 YYEKEE (reference sequence). The CDR3 consists of 13 residues. CDR3 DNA sequence: TGTGCCAGCAGCTTTTCGGCGAACACTGAAGCTTTCTTT. Translated, it gives CASSFSANTEAFF.

This clonotype was seen more than once but under ten times. The chain uses TRBV20-1 and TRBJ1-5, with D perhaps TRBD1 (5 bases). Deletions cut 3 bases from V and 2 bases from J, with 11 bases between. CDR3 size: 14 residues. CDR1 and CDR2 (germline): DFQATT, SNEGSKA (reference sequence). The CDR3 sequence is CSARGTGGNQPQHF. The CDR3, as DNA: TGCAGTGCTAGGGGGACGGGAGGCAATCAGCCCCAGCATTTT.

The V gene is TRBV2, the J gene TRBJ2-3; possible D gene TRBD1, 5 bases. Trimming took 9 bases from V and 4 from J, leaving 8 bases between them. From germline, CDR1 is SNHLY and CDR2 FYNNEI. This CDR3 region has 11 residues. The CDR3 reads CASQGSDTQYF. DNA of the CDR3: TGTGCCAGTCAGGGTTCAGATACGCAGTATTTT.

This clonotype was seen many times. The gene calls are TRBV12-3 or TRBV12-4 and TRBJ2-1; D may match TRBD1 or TRBD2 (5 bases each). Trimming stripped 4 bases from V and 11 bases from J, with 18 bases between. CDR3 length: 14 residues. This CDR3 reads CASSSPGQAAKQFF. CDR3 DNA sequence: TGTGCCAGCAGTTCCCCCGGACAAGCGGCCAAGCAGTTCTTC.

In this sample, this clonotype turned up a few times. The V call is TRBV6-2 or TRBV6-3, the J call TRBJ2-7; no definite D call. The CDR3 contains 14 residues. Looked up from germline, CDR1 is MNHEY and CDR2 is SVGEGT. Trimming took off 0 bases at V and 5 bases at J, with 11 bases between the two ends. CDR3 in amino acids: CASSYSTYRDEQYF. CDR3 nucleotides: TGTGCCAGCAGTTACTCGACATACCGGGACGAGCAGTACTTC.

In this sample, this clonotype turned up many times. The rearrangement joins TRBV7-6 to TRBJ2-3, with D perhaps being TRBD1 or TRBD2 (5 bases each). This CDR3 is 15 amino acids long. Germline V gene lookup returns CDR1 SGHVS and CDR2 FNYEAQ. The ends were cut back, 3 bases at V and 3 bases at J, with 13 bases in the middle. The CDR3 DNA reads TGTGCCAGCAGCTTCGGGACGGAGTCTACAGATACGCAGTATTTT. This sequence encodes CASSFGTESTDTQYF.

This sequence joins TRBV7-2 and TRBJ2-1; 8 positions agree with TRBD2. Germline-derived CDR1 and CDR2 are SGHTA and FQGNSA. The CDR3 consists of 15 residues. Trimming removed 5 bases from V and 3 bases from J; junction bases left unmatched: 6. The CDR3 here is CASSESGGIYNEQFF. As DNA, the CDR3 is TGTGCCAGCAGCGAGTCGGGGGGGATCTACAATGAGCAGTTCTTC.

This clonotype came up many times. The chain couples TRBV20-1 to TRBJ2-3; 10 bases match TRBD2. The CDR3 has 17 residues. The junction had 11 bases not matched to a gene; V was cut back by 2 bases and J by 3 bases. Germline V lookup: CDR1 DFQATT, CDR2 SNEGSKA (reference sequence). Here the CDR3 DNA reads TGCAGTGCTAGACCCCCTCGGCTAGCGGGAGCGACAGATACGCAGTATTTT. This codes for CSARPPRLAGATDTQYF.

This clonotype was counted many times. The V gene is TRBV20-1, the J gene TRBJ2-5; D remains ambiguous. Germline V gene data show CDR1 as DFQATT and CDR2 as SNEGSKA (reference sequence). CDR3 size: 11 residues. V lost 0 bases and J 5 bases, leaving 4 bases between the germline ends. CDR3 sequence: CSARERETQYF. The CDR3, as DNA: TGCAGTGCTAGAGAGAGGGAGACCCAGTACTTC.

At least ten counts were recorded for this clonotype. This chain uses TRBV20-1 with TRBJ2-6; 12 nucleotides agree with TRBD1. V was clipped by 6 bases and J by 2 bases; unmatched bases: 11. This CDR3 has 18 residues. Germline V gene sequence: CDR1 DFQATT, CDR2 SNEGSKA (reference sequence). CDR3 protein: CSAPALGQGAAGANVLTF. The CDR3, as DNA: TGCAGTGCCCCCGCTCTGGGACAGGGGGCGGCTGGGGCCAACGTCCTGACTTTC.

This clonotype was recorded at least ten times. The rearrangement uses TRBV27 and TRBJ2-4; perhaps TRBD1 as D (5 bases). Germline CDR1 reads MNHEY; CDR2 reads SMNVEV (reference sequence). The CDR3 is made up of 14 amino acids. V shed 4 bases and J shed 5 bases, with 12 bases lying between them. CDR3 loop: CASSSARAQNIQYF. CDR3 nucleotide sequence: TGTGCCAGCAGTTCTGCCAGGGCCCAAAACATTCAGTACTTC.

This clonotype was picked up many times. The chain has TRBV7-9 and TRBJ1-2; no firm D call. The germline gives CDR1 SEHNR, CDR2 FQNEAQ (reference sequence). Trimming took off 4 bases at V and 4 bases at J, with 7 bases between the two ends. The CDR3 sequence is 12 residues long. CDR3 in amino acids: CASSSAPYGYTF. The CDR3 bases are TGTGCCAGCAGCTCGGCTCCCTATGGCTACACCTTC.

This clonotype was observed many times. The chain couples TRBV15 to TRBJ1-1; 9 bases align to TRBD1. The V gene end was trimmed by 1 base and the J gene end by 0 bases; junction bases not matched to a gene: 6. The CDR3 consists of 17 residues. The germline gives CDR1 LNHNV, CDR2 YYDKDF (reference sequence). The CDR3 is CATSRGDRVPMNTEAFF. CDR3 DNA: TGTGCCACCAGCAGAGGGGACAGGGTCCCAATGAACACTGAAGCTTTCTTT.

The rearrangement links TRBV5-1 to TRBJ2-1; 13 nucleotides match TRBD2. J was trimmed by 16 bases and V by 3 bases; bases with no gene match: 10. This CDR3 region has 14 residues. Germline CDR1 reads SGHRS; CDR2 reads YFSETQ. Here the CDR3 reads CASSSEDGLAGVFF. The CDR3 DNA reads as TGCGCCAGCAGCTCCGAGGATGGACTAGCGGGAGTTTTCTTC.

The table lists this clonotype with many counts. The chain uses TRBV5-1 and TRBJ2-7; tentative D call: TRBD2 (5 bases). The length of the CDR3 is 14 residues. V gave up 7 bases and J gave up 6 bases, with 20 bases separating them. Germline V gene data show CDR1 as SGHRS and CDR2 as YFSETQ. CDR3 nucleotides: TGCGCCAGCCGGTCCTGGTCCGAGGGTACCGAGCAGTACTTC. This gives the protein CASRSWSEGTEQYF.

This clonotype occurred many times. The chain combines TRBV12-3 or TRBV12-4 with TRBJ1-5, with 8 positions matching TRBD1. V shed 6 bases and J 1 base; nucleotides not matched to a gene: 2. The CDR3 runs to 14 residues. This CDR3 is CASSRDRSNQPQHF. For the CDR3, the DNA is TGTGCCAGCAGCCGGGACAGGAGCAATCAGCCCCAGCATTTT.

This clonotype occurred many times. The rearrangement uses TRBV11-2 and TRBJ2-1; no clear D. From germline, CDR1 is SGHAT and CDR2 FQNNGV. The V and J ends lost 2 bases and 0 bases respectively, with 17 bases between them. The CDR3 extends over 18 amino acids. CDR3 nucleotide sequence: TGTGCCAGCAGCTTATCTTGGCCAGACCGGAGCTCCTACAATGAGCAGTTCTTC. Translating gives CASSLSWPDRSSYNEQFF.